This entry lists 25 T cell receptor beta chains sequenced from one sample in a study of T cell changes during pregnancy in multiple sclerosis. Here immunoSEQ multiplex PCR was the method, and the copy in TCRdb shows in-frame clones only, minus some. The table records about 40,000 clones, 80% to 90% of them present only once. Specimen: CD4+ T cells from peripheral blood mononuclear cells, collected in the first trimester of pregnancy. Receptor source: a female donor with multiple sclerosis, enrolled in a pregnancy study.

V and J are TRBV5-1 and TRBJ1-1, with D perhaps TRBD1 (6 bases). Trimming took 6 bases from V and 7 from J, leaving 22 bases between them. The germline CDR1 and CDR2 sequences are SGHRS and YFSETQ. This CDR3 comprises 15 residues. The CDR3 spells CASTLGAQPPIEAFF. The DNA for the CDR3 is TGCGCCAGCACCCTGGGGGCGCAACCACCGATTGAAGCTTTCTTT.

This chain connects TRBV5-4 to TRBJ2-3; 7 bases are shared with TRBD2. This CDR3 has 15 residues. From germline, CDR1 is SGHNT and CDR2 YYREEE (reference sequence). After removal of 4 bases from V and 6 bases from J, the junction contained 11 bases not matched to a gene. The CDR3 is CASSHKAGDMDTQYF. The CDR3 DNA reads TGTGCCAGCAGCCACAAGGCGGGGGATATGGATACGCAGTATTTT.

The chain carries TRBV10-3 and TRBJ2-2, with 9 bases that match TRBD2. The germline V gene has CDR1 ENHRY and CDR2 SYGVKD. The CDR3 has 14 residues. J lost 4 bases, V lost 11 bases, and 8 bases had no gene match. CDR3 region: CASRAGGSTGELFF. The CDR3 DNA sequence: TGTGCCTCGCGAGCGGGAGGTAGCACCGGGGAGCTGTTTTTT.

Only one count was recorded for this clone. V is TRBV7-6 and J is TRBJ2-7, with TRBD1 identical over 8 bases. Trimming took 6 bases from V and 3 from J; bases not matched to a gene: 4. CDR1 is SGHVS and CDR2 is FNYEAQ in the germline V gene. The CDR3 has 13 amino acids. DNA of the CDR3: TGTGCCAGCAGTGGACAGGGTATCTACGAGCAGTACTTC. As protein: CASSGQGIYEQYF.

The V call is TRBV6-4, the J call TRBJ2-1, with TRBD2 identical over 10 bases. CDR1 and CDR2 (germline): MRHNA, SNTAGT. The CDR3 is made up of 16 amino acids. Trimming took 7 bases from V and 0 from J; bases not matched to a gene: 6. CDR3 in amino acids: CASKPGLAFSYNEQFF. The CDR3 bases are TGTGCCAGCAAGCCGGGACTAGCGTTCTCCTACAATGAGCAGTTCTTC.

This sequence joins TRBV5-6 and TRBJ1-1; D not certain. This CDR3 has 15 amino acids. CDR1 SGHDT and CDR2 YYEEEE come from the germline V gene. Trimming cost V 2 bases and J 0 bases, with 11 bases left between them. The CDR3 here is CASSFRSPMNTEAFF. The CDR3 nucleotides are TGTGCCAGCAGCTTCAGGTCACCGATGAACACTGAAGCTTTCTTT.

The CDR3 reads CASSPGGGWPTYEQYF. Here the CDR3 DNA reads TGTGCCAGCTCACCCGGAGGGGGCTGGCCCACCTACGAGCAGTACTTC. This chain connects TRBV18 to TRBJ2-7; D perhaps matches TRBD1 (7 bases). V was trimmed by 3 bases and J by 2 bases, leaving 17 bases between them. Per the germline V gene, CDR1 is KGHSH and CDR2 is LQKENI. The CDR3 loop spans 16 amino acids.

The chain is built from TRBV27 and TRBJ2-5; D perhaps matches TRBD2 (5 bases). CDR1 is MNHEY, CDR2 SMNVEV, per germline (reference sequence). The V gene lost 6 bases and the J gene lost 5 bases, with 19 bases spanning the gap. This CDR3 spans 15 amino acids. The CDR3 protein is CASSGNVAREETQYF. The DNA of the CDR3 is TGTGCCAGCAGCGGAAACGTGGCTAGGGAGGAGACCCAGTACTTC.

The chain employs TRBV2 and TRBJ1-3; 12 nucleotides match TRBD1. The CDR3 is 19 amino acids. Germline V gene sequence: CDR1 SNHLY, CDR2 FYNNEI. The junction had 11 bases not matched to a gene; V was cut back by 5 bases and J by 0 bases. DNA of the CDR3: TGTGCCAGCAGTTATCCGGGACAGGGGGCAACTAACTCTGGAAACACCATATATTTT. Its protein product is CASSYPGQGATNSGNTIYF. Based on the CDR3 plus reference TRBV2 and TRBJ1-3, the full variable domain is EPEVTQTPSHQVTQMGQEVILRCVPISNHLYFYWYRQILGQKVEFLVSFYNNEISEKSEIFDDQFSVERPDGSNFTLKIRSTKLEDSAMYFCASSYPGQGATNSGNTIYFGEGSWLTVV.

In its sample, this clone was seen a few times. V is TRBV30 and J is TRBJ1-5; possibly TRBD1 for D (6 bases). V was shortened by 3 bases and J by 5 bases, with 11 bases between the two germline ends. This CDR3 region has 13 residues. Germline assignment: CDR1 GTSNPN and CDR2 SVGIG (reference sequence). The CDR3 here is CAWSEQGYQPQHF. The CDR3 region has the DNA TGTGCCTGGAGCGAACAGGGATATCAGCCCCAGCATTTT.

The rearrangement links TRBV18 to TRBJ1-5, with 7 bases identical to TRBD1. Germline V gene data show CDR1 as KGHSH and CDR2 as LQKENI. There are 15 residues in the CDR3. Trimming took 2 bases from V and 4 from J; bases not matched to a gene: 5. CDR3: CASSPGAGGNQPQHF. The CDR3 DNA sequence: TGTGCCAGCTCACCAGGGGCAGGGGGGAATCAGCCCCAGCATTTT.

This rearrangement joins TRBV4-1 to TRBJ2-3; the D gene is possibly TRBD1 (6 bases). The germline V gene has CDR1 MGHRA and CDR2 YSYEKL. The CDR3 extends over 14 amino acids. Trimming shortened V by 2 bases and J by 4 bases, and 10 bases separated the two germline ends. The CDR3 region is CASSQQQGPDTQYF. The CDR3 DNA is TGCGCCAGCAGCCAACAACAGGGTCCAGATACGCAGTATTTT.

V gene TRBV9 combines with J gene TRBJ2-6, with D unresolved. Trimming pared 0 bases from V and 0 bases from J, leaving 7 bases between. The germline gives CDR1 SGDLS, CDR2 YYNGEE. The CDR3 contains 16 residues. CDR3 in DNA: TGTGCCAGCAGCGTAGGAAGTAGCTCTGGGGCCAACGTCCTGACTTTC. It translates to CASSVGSSSGANVLTF. The complete variable domain, with remaining parts taken from reference TRBV9 and TRBJ2-6, reads DSGVTQTPKHLITATGQRVTLRCSPRSGDLSVYWYQQSLDQGLQFLIQYYNGEERAKGNILERFSAQQFPDLHSELNLSSLELGDSALYFCASSVGSSSGANVLTFGAGSRLTVL.

The chain has TRBV18 and TRBJ1-1; the D gene is possibly TRBD1 (5 bases). V gave up 6 bases and J gave up 4 bases, with 21 bases separating them. The CDR3 extends over 16 amino acids. Germline V gives CDR1 KGHSH, CDR2 LQKENI. DNA for the CDR3: TGTGCCAGCTCGCCAAACGCGGGACCCGACGGCACTGAAGCTTTCTTT. It translates to CASSPNAGPDGTEAFF.

The chain recombines TRBV18 with TRBJ2-1; 7 positions match TRBD2. From germline, CDR1 is KGHSH and CDR2 LQKENI. The CDR3 has 18 amino acids. With 5 bases clipped from V and 6 bases from J, the junction kept 19 bases outside the gene matches. The CDR3 loop is CASSSALGGPQVGNEQFF. Written as DNA, the CDR3 is TGTGCCAGCTCATCGGCTCTGGGAGGGCCACAAGTAGGCAATGAGCAGTTCTTC.

This clone appeared once. The rearrangement uses TRBV7-2 and TRBJ1-5, with a tentative D call TRBD1 (5 bases). Germline lookup yields CDR1 SGHTA and CDR2 FQGNSA. Trimming shortened V by 5 bases and J by 7 bases, and 12 bases separated the two germline ends. This CDR3 has 13 amino acids. CDR3 residues: CASSTQVHQPQHF. The CDR3 bases are TGTGCCAGCAGCACACAGGTGCACCAGCCCCAGCATTTT.

The chain links TRBV18 to TRBJ2-2; the D is unclear. Germline CDR1 and CDR2: KGHSH and LQKENI. Trimming cost V 2 bases and J 3 bases, with 7 bases left between them. The CDR3 covers 14 residues. The CDR3 here is CASSPVSDTGELFF. The CDR3 DNA reads TGTGCCAGCTCACCAGTGTCGGACACCGGGGAGCTGTTTTTT.

The count of this clone is one. The gene calls are TRBV19 and TRBJ2-3; D call uncertain. V dropped 3 bases and J dropped 2 bases, with 12 bases sitting between them. CDR1 and CDR2 (germline): LNHDA, SQIVND (reference sequence). This CDR3 is 15 amino acids long. In nucleotides, the CDR3 is TGTGCCAGTAGTATGGATCGCATAGCCACAGATACGCAGTATTTT. This translates into CASSMDRIATDTQYF.

J is TRBJ2-3 and V is TRBV19; D unclear. Germline lookup yields CDR1 LNHDA and CDR2 SQIVND (reference sequence). This CDR3 is built from 15 residues. Trimming shortened V by 3 bases and J by 2 bases, and 12 bases separated the two germline ends. CDR3 protein: CASSIQDLFTDTQYF. CDR3 DNA: TGTGCCAGTAGTATCCAGGATCTCTTCACAGATACGCAGTATTTT.

V is TRBV5-1 and J is TRBJ2-1; 12 positions match TRBD2. The CDR3 spans 17 residues. Germline CDR1 SGHRS, CDR2 YFSETQ. Losses at the gene ends were 5 bases for V and 3 bases for J; bases not matched to a gene: 9. The CDR3 sequence is CASRSLAGGPGYNEQFF. In nucleotides, the CDR3 is TGCGCCAGCAGATCCCTAGCGGGAGGGCCAGGCTACAATGAGCAGTTCTTC.

In this sample, this clone turned up once. Other DNA sequences in this sample translate to the same CDR3. The chain is built from TRBV5-1 and TRBJ2-7; no definite D call. Trimming pared 1 base from V and 2 bases from J, leaving 13 bases between. Per germline, CDR1 SGHRS and CDR2 YFSETQ. The CDR3 runs to 15 residues. This CDR3 is CASSLLSSGAYEQYF. The CDR3 nucleotides read TGCGCCAGCAGCTTGTTAAGTTCCGGAGCCTACGAGCAGTACTTC.

V usage is TRBV5-1 and J usage is TRBJ2-1, with TRBD2 identical over 7 bases. CDR1 SGHRS and CDR2 YFSETQ come from the germline V gene. J gave up 7 bases and V 5 bases, and 9 bases lay outside the gene matches. This CDR3 region has 14 residues. For the CDR3, the DNA is TGCGCCAGCAGAAGCGGAGGGGAGGGAAATGAGCAGTTCTTC. Translation: CASRSGGEGNEQFF.

This chain links TRBV11-2 with TRBJ2-7, with D possibly being TRBD2 (5 bases). Per germline, CDR1 SGHAT and CDR2 FQNNGV. V was shortened by 3 bases and J by 4 bases, with 7 bases between the two germline ends. The CDR3 length is 12 residues. The CDR3 loop reads CASSLGEYEQYF. The CDR3 region has the DNA TGTGCCAGCAGCTTGGGAGAATACGAGCAGTACTTC.

This sequence joins TRBV5-1 and TRBJ2-3; TRBD1 agrees at 12 bases. V dropped 4 bases and J dropped 0; count of bases not matched to a gene: 3. CDR1 SGHRS and CDR2 YFSETQ come from the germline V gene. The CDR3 is 16 residues long. CDR3 protein: CASSGGQGASTDTQYF. The CDR3 coding sequence is TGCGCCAGCAGCGGGGGACAGGGGGCTAGCACAGATACGCAGTATTTT.

The genes are TRBV19 and TRBJ1-1; TRBD1 agrees at 8 bases. This CDR3 is 13 amino acids long. J gave up 6 bases and V 7 bases, and 7 bases lay outside the gene matches. Germline V gene sequence: CDR1 LNHDA, CDR2 SQIVND (reference sequence). Written as DNA, the CDR3 is TGTGCCAGTATGTTTGACAGGGGACCTGAAGCTTTCTTT. Protein product: CASMFDRGPEAFF.